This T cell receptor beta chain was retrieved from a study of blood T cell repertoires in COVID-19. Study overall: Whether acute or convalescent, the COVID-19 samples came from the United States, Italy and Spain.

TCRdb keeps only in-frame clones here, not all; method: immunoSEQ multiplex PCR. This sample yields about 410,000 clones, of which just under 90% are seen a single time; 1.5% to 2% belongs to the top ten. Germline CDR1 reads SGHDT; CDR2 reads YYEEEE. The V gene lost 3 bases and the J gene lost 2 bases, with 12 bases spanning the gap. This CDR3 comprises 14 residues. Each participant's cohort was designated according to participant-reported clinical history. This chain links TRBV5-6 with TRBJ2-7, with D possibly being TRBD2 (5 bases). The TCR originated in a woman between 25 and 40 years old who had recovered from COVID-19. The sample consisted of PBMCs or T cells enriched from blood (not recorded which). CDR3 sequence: CASSSPAAPYEQYF. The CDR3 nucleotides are TGTGCCAGCAGCTCACCAGCGGCTCCCTACGAGCAGTACTTC.